Listed here are 25 T cell receptor beta chains from one sample, sequenced in a study of response to subunit inactivated influenza vaccine. TCRdb passed the RT-PCR reads through MiXCR, listing each CDR3 protein once. The sample carries 150,000 or so distinct CDR3 sequences, around a tenth recorded once. The source material was CD8+ T cells sorted from PBMCs, sampled roughly 24 months after vaccination. The receptor set was obtained from a man between 50 and 75 years old who received an inactivated influenza vaccine.

The V and J genes are TRBV5-1 and TRBJ1-4; the D is unclear. In germline, CDR1 is SGHRS, CDR2 YFSETQ. Trimming shortened V by 0 bases and J by 2 bases, and 8 bases separated the two germline ends. This CDR3 spans 15 amino acids. The CDR3 DNA is TGCGCCAGCAGCTTGGTTGGTAGGACTAATGAAAAACTGTTTTTT. Residues: CASSLVGRTNEKLFF.

The rearrangement joins TRBV18 to TRBJ2-5; 8 bases are shared with TRBD1. Trimming removed 4 bases from V and 1 base from J; junction bases left unmatched: 2. The CDR3 has 14 amino acids. CDR1 is KGHSH, CDR2 LQKENI, per germline. The DNA of the CDR3 is TGTGCCAGCTCACATACAGGGGGCCAAGAGACCCAGTACTTC. Amino acid sequence: CASSHTGGQETQYF.

The chain couples TRBV6-1 to TRBJ2-5; a weak D match, TRBD1 (6 bases). Germline loops: CDR1 MNHNS, CDR2 SASEGT. This CDR3 has 15 amino acids. V dropped 6 bases and J dropped 2 bases, with 16 bases sitting between them. The CDR3: CASRERGSGQETQYF. The CDR3 region has the DNA TGTGCCAGCAGAGAGAGGGGGAGCGGTCAAGAGACCCAGTACTTC.

The sample holds a few counts of this clonotype. This rearrangement joins TRBV7-9 to TRBJ2-7; D is perhaps TRBD1 or TRBD2 (5 bases each). The V end was cut by 6 bases, the J end by 3 bases, with 12 bases between. This CDR3 is 13 amino acids long. CDR1 is SEHNR and CDR2 is FQNEAQ in the germline V gene (reference sequence). Here the CDR3 DNA reads TGTGCCAGCAGGACCGCTGGGGGCTACGAGCAGTACTTC. As protein: CASRTAGGYEQYF.

The rearrangement links TRBV7-9 to TRBJ2-7, with D hard to call. From germline, CDR1 is SEHNR and CDR2 FQNEAQ (reference sequence). V was cut by 3 bases and J by 3 bases, with 6 bases left in between. The CDR3 is 12 amino acids. DNA of the CDR3: TGTGCCAGCAGCTTTCACCTCTACGAGCAGTACTTC. Residues: CASSFHLYEQYF.

The chain uses TRBV18 and TRBJ2-1; 7 positions match TRBD2. Germline loops: CDR1 KGHSH, CDR2 LQKENI. The CDR3 is made up of 15 amino acids. V shed 2 bases, J shed 2 bases, and the junction held 3 bases outside the gene matches. CDR3 in amino acids: CASSPWEGTYNEQFF. CDR3 bases: TGTGCCAGCTCACCATGGGAGGGGACCTACAATGAGCAGTTCTTC.

This clonotype was recorded a few times. The chain has TRBV5-5 and TRBJ2-6, with 9 bases matching TRBD1. The J segment lost 3 bases and the V segment lost 3 bases, leaving 10 bases of the junction unmatched. The CDR3 covers 18 residues. Looked up from germline, CDR1 is SGHKS and CDR2 is YYEKEE (reference sequence). This CDR3 is CASSCWDRVTCGANVLTF. CDR3 sequence (DNA): TGTGCCAGCAGCTGCTGGGACAGGGTAACATGTGGGGCCAACGTCCTGACTTTC.

The chain links TRBV28 to TRBJ2-3, with 11 bases that match TRBD2. Germline CDR1 MDHEN, CDR2 SYDVKM. V dropped 5 bases and J dropped 0; count of bases not matched to a gene: 4. The CDR3 totals 16 residues. This chain's CDR3 is CASSLRLAGSTDTQYF. DNA of the CDR3: TGTGCCAGCAGTCTCCGACTAGCGGGAAGCACAGATACGCAGTATTTT.

This sequence joins TRBV3-1 and TRBJ2-1, with TRBD2 identical over 7 bases. J gave up 9 bases and V 3 bases, and 5 bases lay outside the gene matches. The CDR3 loop spans 13 amino acids. The germline V gene encodes CDR1 LGHDT and CDR2 YNNKEL (reference sequence). The CDR3 DNA reads TGTGCCAGCAGCCAGTATGGGGGGGTTGAGCAGTTCTTC. Its protein product is CASSQYGGVEQFF.

This clonotype was seen only a few times. V gene TRBV4-2 combines with J gene TRBJ2-1; TRBD1 or TRBD2 may be the D gene (5 bases each). The CDR3 totals 15 residues. The V gene's germline CDR1 is LGHNA and CDR2 YNFKEQ. Trimming cost V 6 bases and J 2 bases, with 14 bases left between them. CDR3 nucleotides: TGTGCCAGCAGTCTGGGGGAGTTGGCCTACAATGAGCAGTTCTTC. Amino acids: CASSLGELAYNEQFF.

The chain joins TRBV10-3 to TRBJ1-1; tentative D call: TRBD1 (6 bases). Per germline, CDR1 ENHRY and CDR2 SYGVKD. This CDR3 contains 14 residues. V was cut by 2 bases and J by 3 bases, with 10 bases left in between. DNA of the CDR3: TGTGCCATCAGTGAGCAGGGGTTCTACACTGAAGCTTTCTTT. Translated, it gives CAISEQGFYTEAFF.

V is TRBV6-6 and J is TRBJ2-7, with D hard to call. Germline loops: CDR1 MNHNY, CDR2 SVGAGI (reference sequence). V shed 5 bases and J shed 5 bases, with 13 bases lying between them. CDR3 length: 13 residues. The CDR3 nucleotides are TGTGCCAGCAGTACCCTTTCTAGGGACGAGCAGTACTTC. Translating it yields CASSTLSRDEQYF.

V and J are TRBV29-1 and TRBJ1-2; possibly TRBD1 for D (5 bases). CDR3 length equals 15 residues. Germline CDR1 and CDR2: SQVTM and ANQGSEA. Trimming left V 7 bases short and J 0 bases short, with 18 bases between. The CDR3 nucleotides read TGCAGCGCCGAAGGGGTTCCGGGTTCTAACTATGGCTACACCTTC. Translation gives CSAEGVPGSNYGYTF.

This chain connects TRBV28 to TRBJ2-7; TRBD1 aligns across 11 bases. The V segment lost 3 bases and the J segment 1 base; nucleotides outside the gene matches: 11. Germline values: CDR1 MDHEN, CDR2 SYDVKM. CDR3 size: 18 residues. CDR3 sequence reads: CASSFEGTGGFQSYEQYF. As DNA, the CDR3 is TGTGCCAGCAGTTTTGAAGGGACAGGGGGTTTTCAATCCTACGAGCAGTACTTC.

The CDR3 sequence is CASREGGDSGANVLTF. CDR3 DNA sequence: TGTGCCAGCAGAGAGGGCGGAGACTCTGGGGCCAACGTCCTGACTTTC. V gene TRBV9 combines with J gene TRBJ2-6; D is perhaps TRBD2 (5 bases). This CDR3 spans 16 amino acids. Per the germline V gene, CDR1 is SGDLS and CDR2 is YYNGEE. With 5 bases removed from V and 0 bases from J, the gap between germline ends came to 12 bases. Combining the CDR3 with reference TRBV9 and TRBJ2-6 gives the whole variable domain DSGVTQTPKHLITATGQRVTLRCSPRSGDLSVYWYQQSLDQGLQFLIQYYNGEERAKGNILERFSAQQFPDLHSELNLSSLELGDSALYFCASREGGDSGANVLTFGAGSRLTVL.

This rearrangement joins TRBV20-1 to TRBJ1-1; weak D call: TRBD1 (5 bases). Germline CDR1 reads DFQATT; CDR2 reads SNEGSKA (reference sequence). Deletions cut 5 bases from V and 3 bases from J, with 10 bases between. This CDR3 is 12 amino acids long. The CDR3 sequence: CSAERDYTEAFF. As DNA, the CDR3 is TGCAGTGCTGAACGGGACTACACTGAAGCTTTCTTT.

This rearrangement joins TRBV29-1 to TRBJ2-1; 7 nucleotides line up with TRBD2. Germline CDR1 reads SQVTM; CDR2 reads ANQGSEA. J gave up 5 bases and V 0 bases, and 7 bases lay outside the gene matches. The CDR3 has 15 amino acids. This CDR3 reads CSVEERLAAHNEQFF. CDR3 nucleotide sequence: TGCAGCGTTGAAGAACGACTAGCCGCCCACAATGAGCAGTTCTTC.

The J gene is TRBJ2-7, the V gene TRBV5-1; 10 nucleotides match TRBD1. Trimming removed 4 bases from V and 1 base from J; junction bases left unmatched: 8. The CDR3 extends over 16 amino acids. Per germline, CDR1 SGHRS and CDR2 YFSETQ. The CDR3 is CASSPGDRGLSYEQYF. CDR3 coding DNA: TGCGCCAGCAGCCCCGGGGACAGGGGATTATCCTACGAGCAGTACTTC.

The rearrangement joins TRBV2 to TRBJ2-7, with TRBD2 matching over 9 bases. J gave up 6 bases and V 2 bases, and 11 bases lay outside the gene matches. From germline, CDR1 is SNHLY and CDR2 FYNNEI. This CDR3 is 16 amino acids long. CDR3 nucleotide sequence: TGTGCCAGCAGTGAAAGCGGGACTAGCTTGGCCCCCGAGCAGTACTTC. The encoded protein is CASSESGTSLAPEQYF.

This clonotype was seen at least ten times. J is TRBJ2-3 and V is TRBV4-1; 7 bases match TRBD1. Germline V lookup: CDR1 MGHRA, CDR2 YSYEKL. V shed 6 bases and J 5 bases; nucleotides not matched to a gene: 11. CDR3 length: 15 residues. The CDR3 DNA is TGCGCCAGCAGGCAACAGACAGGGTTCCAAGATACGCAGTATTTT. This sequence encodes CASRQQTGFQDTQYF.

This clonotype was detected ten times or more. The chain links TRBV20-1 to TRBJ2-7, with D possibly TRBD1 on 6 matching bases. This CDR3 is 15 amino acids long. The V end was cut by 2 bases, the J end by 3 bases, with 17 bases between. Germline V CDR1 and CDR2: DFQATT, SNEGSKA (reference sequence). The CDR3 nucleotides are TGCAGTGCTAGACCCACCACAGGGTTTAGCTACGAGCAGTACTTC. Translation gives CSARPTTGFSYEQYF.

This clonotype was picked up a small number of times. V and J are TRBV5-1 and TRBJ2-3; TRBD2 matches at 7 bases. This CDR3 comprises 12 residues. J gave up 11 bases and V 6 bases, and 9 bases lay outside the gene matches. Germline CDR1 is SGHRS and CDR2 is YFSETQ. CDR3 loop: CASTYTGLEQYF. Written as DNA, the CDR3 is TGCGCCAGCACCTACACTGGACTAGAGCAGTATTTT.

This clonotype was counted between two and nine times. The chain carries TRBV12-3 or TRBV12-4 and TRBJ2-1, with TRBD2 matching over 8 bases. V lost 3 bases and J lost 5; bases outside the gene matches: 6. This CDR3 is built from 15 residues. The CDR3 DNA follows: TGTGCCAGCAGTTTGCTAGCGGGCCCGGACAATGAGCAGTTCTTC. It encodes CASSLLAGPDNEQFF.

This clonotype was observed a few times. The chain has TRBV4-1 and TRBJ2-3; 9 nucleotides match TRBD1. The germline V gene has CDR1 MGHRA and CDR2 YSYEKL. J was trimmed by 6 bases and V by 5 bases; bases with no gene match: 6. The CDR3 runs 14 residues. The CDR3 coding sequence is TGCGCCAGCAGCGACCCGACAGGGGGTGATACGCAGTATTTT. It codes for CASSDPTGGDTQYF.

The chain recombines TRBV3-1 with TRBJ2-6; 13 nucleotides match TRBD2. This CDR3 is built from 19 residues. CDR1 is LGHDT and CDR2 is YNNKEL in the germline V gene (reference sequence). The V and J ends lost 4 bases and 0 bases, in that order; junction bases with no gene match: 6. The CDR3 DNA reads as TGTGCCAGCAGCCCTGGACTAGCGGGAGACCACTCTGGGGCCAACGTCCTGACTTTC. It specifies CASSPGLAGDHSGANVLTF.